Listed below are T cell receptor beta chains from one sample, sequenced in a study of T cell responses to AZD1222 COVID-19 vaccine. Only in-frame clones appear in the TCRdb table, and some are missing; sequencing was by immunoSEQ multiplex PCR. Here the sample spans approximately 190,000 clones, roughly 88% being singletons. Source: peripheral blood, taken on day 0 of AZD1222 vaccination. Receptor source: an adult in good health. Each CDR3 is given with its conserved first and last residue. D genes are given only for firm matches. For some rows the clone size is stated as once, few or many, or as a class when expanded; others skip it.

size: once
V: TRBV7-2
D: NA
J: TRBJ1-4
DNA: TGTGCCAGCAGCTTAGGGGTAAGGGGACTACTGTTTTTT
CDR3: CASSLGVRGLLFF

size: NA
V: TRBV10-3
D: NA
J: TRBJ1-5
DNA: TGTGCCATCACCCCGGACGGGGGTCAGCCCCAGCATTTT
CDR3: CAITPDGGQPQHF

size: NA
V: TRBV5-1
D: TRBD1
J: TRBJ2-7
DNA: TGCGCCAGCAGCTTGGACTCCGGACAGGGTCGCTACGAGCAGTACTTC
CDR3: CASSLDSGQGRYEQYF

size: NA
V: TRBV4-3
D: NA
J: TRBJ2-7
DNA: TGCGCCAGCAGCCAAGATTCACGGGGGCACTACGAGCAGTACTTC
CDR3: CASSQDSRGHYEQYF

size: NA
V: TRBV5-1
D: NA
J: TRBJ2-7
DNA: TGCGCCAGCAGCTTCGGAGTAACCTACGAGCAGTACTTC
CDR3: CASSFGVTYEQYF

size: NA
V: TRBV5-4
D: NA
J: TRBJ1-3
DNA: TGTGCCAGCAGCTCGCCGGCTACTGGCAACTCTGGAAACACCATATATTTT
CDR3: CASSSPATGNSGNTIYF

size: NA
V: TRBV28
D: NA
J: TRBJ1-5
DNA: TGTGCCAGCAGCCCAGAGTTCTCGGCCCAGCATTTT
CDR3: CASSPEFSAQHF

size: NA
V: TRBV9
D: TRBD2
J: TRBJ2-1
DNA: TGTGCCAGCAGCCCCCGGGGGGGGGCGTACAATGAGCAGTTCTTC
CDR3: CASSPRGGAYNEQFF

size: once
V: TRBV15
D: NA
J: TRBJ1-4
DNA: TGTGCCACCAGCAGAGTTGAGTTCACTAATGAAAAACTGTTTTTT
CDR3: CATSRVEFTNEKLFF

size: NA
V: TRBV7-6
D: NA
J: TRBJ1-4
DNA: TGTGCCAGCAGCTTATCGGGTCGAACTAATGAAAAACTGTTTTTT
CDR3: CASSLSGRTNEKLFF

size: NA
V: TRBV27
D: NA
J: TRBJ1-1
DNA: TGTGCCAGCAGTTTAAGGTCCGGGCTCATGAACACTGAAGCTTTCTTT
CDR3: CASSLRSGLMNTEAFF

size: NA
V: TRBV19
D: NA
J: TRBJ2-3
DNA: TGTGCCAGTAGTGTGGACGGCACAGATACGCAGTATTTT
CDR3: CASSVDGTDTQYF

size: NA
V: TRBV18
D: NA
J: TRBJ2-7
DNA: TGTGCCAGCTCACCGAAGATGAGTGACTACGAGCAGTACTTC
CDR3: CASSPKMSDYEQYF

size: NA
V: TRBV9
D: TRBD1
J: TRBJ1-3
DNA: TGTGCCAGCAGCGGAGCCGGGACAGGGGGTGGAAACACCATATATTTT
CDR3: CASSGAGTGGGNTIYF

size: NA
V: TRBV29-1
D: NA
J: TRBJ2-1
DNA: TGCAGCGTGCTACTAGTGGACAGTGGCTCCTACAATGAGCAGTTCTTC
CDR3: CSVLLVDSGSYNEQFF

size: NA
V: TRBV19
D: NA
J: TRBJ1-5
DNA: TGTGCCAGCGCGATGGGGGTGGGGAAACCCCAGCATTTT
CDR3: CASAMGVGKPQHF

size: NA
V: TRBV18
D: NA
J: TRBJ1-1
DNA: TGTGCCAGCTCACCTACTTGGGGGGACACTGAAGCTTTCTTT
CDR3: CASSPTWGDTEAFF

size: once
V: TRBV5-6
D: NA
J: TRBJ1-2
DNA: TGTGCCAGCAGCCCCGGCGAGGTCCTACGTTCTTACACCTTC
CDR3: CASSPGEVLRSYTF

size: NA
V: TRBV2
D: TRBD1
J: TRBJ2-3
DNA: TGTGCCAGCAGAGACAGGGGGAGGACAGATACGCAGTATTTT
CDR3: CASRDRGRTDTQYF

size: NA
V: TRBV5-8
D: TRBD1
J: TRBJ1-1
DNA: TGTGCCAGCAGCTTGGGGGCGGACAGGGGGAACACTGAAGCTTTCTTT
CDR3: CASSLGADRGNTEAFF

size: NA
V: TRBV29-1
D: TRBD1
J: TRBJ2-3
DNA: TGCAGCTCCGAGCGGGACAGGGGCACCCAGTATTTT
CDR3: CSSERDRGTQYF

size: NA
V: TRBV9
D: NA
J: TRBJ2-3
DNA: TGTGCCAGCAGCGTAGTGTCTAGGTCTTCCACAGATACGCAGTATTTT
CDR3: CASSVVSRSSTDTQYF

size: NA
V: TRBV7-9
D: NA
J: TRBJ1-2
DNA: TGTGCCAGCAGCTTAGTTGGACGGGGCTACACCTTC
CDR3: CASSLVGRGYTF

size: NA
V: TRBV3-1/TRBV3-2
D: NA
J: TRBJ2-7
DNA: TGTGCCAGCAGCCAAATAGACGAGCAGTACTTC
CDR3: CASSQIDEQYF

size: NA
V: TRBV5-1
D: NA
J: TRBJ2-2
DNA: TGCGCCAGCAGCTTGGGTCATGGGACCGGGGAGCTGTTTTTT
CDR3: CASSLGHGTGELFF

size: few
V: TRBV10-1
D: TRBD1
J: TRBJ1-6
DNA: TGCGCCAGCCACGATAGGACAGGGGGGTTCCCCCTCCACTTT
CDR3: CASHDRTGGFPLHF

size: NA
V: TRBV18
D: TRBD1
J: TRBJ2-7
DNA: TGTGCCAGCTCACCCGCCACAGGGGCCTACGAGCAGTACTTC
CDR3: CASSPATGAYEQYF

size: NA
V: TRBV4-2
D: NA
J: TRBJ1-5
DNA: TGTGCCAGCAGCCAAGATAGACAGTATAGCAATCAGCCCCAGCATTTT
CDR3: CASSQDRQYSNQPQHF

size: NA
V: TRBV6-2/TRBV6-3
D: NA
J: TRBJ1-5
DNA: TGTGCCAGCAGCCGAAGGGGATACGGCAATCAGCCCCAGCATTTT
CDR3: CASSRRGYGNQPQHF

size: NA
V: TRBV3-1/TRBV3-2
D: NA
J: TRBJ2-5
DNA: TGTGCCAGCAGCCAAGTGAGGACCCAGTACTTC
CDR3: CASSQVRTQYF

size: NA
V: TRBV9
D: NA
J: TRBJ2-1
DNA: TGTGCCAGCAGCGTAGGTCCGGACTACAATGAGCAGTTCTTC
CDR3: CASSVGPDYNEQFF

size: NA
V: TRBV3-1/TRBV3-2
D: NA
J: TRBJ2-7
DNA: TGTGCCAGCAGCCGTCCATTTGGGGACGGGGACGAGCAGTACTTC
CDR3: CASSRPFGDGDEQYF

size: few
V: TRBV19
D: NA
J: TRBJ2-1
DNA: TGTGCCAGTAAGGTTCTCGGGAGCTCCTACAATGAGCAGTTCTTC
CDR3: CASKVLGSSYNEQFF

size: NA
V: TRBV15
D: NA
J: TRBJ2-3
DNA: TGTGCCACCAGCAGAGATCAACGTGCTAGCACAGATACGCAGTATTTT
CDR3: CATSRDQRASTDTQYF

size: NA
V: TRBV27
D: NA
J: TRBJ1-5
DNA: TGTGCCAGCAGTTTATTTAGTCAGGAGAGCAATCAGCCCCAGCATTTT
CDR3: CASSLFSQESNQPQHF

size: NA
V: TRBV27
D: TRBD2
J: TRBJ2-1
DNA: TGTGCCAGCGGCCGGGGGGGCTGGAATGAGCAGTTCTTC
CDR3: CASGRGGWNEQFF

size: NA
V: TRBV7-9
D: TRBD1
J: TRBJ2-1
DNA: TGTGCCAGCAGCCCCGGGACAGGGAAGAATGAGCAGTTCTTC
CDR3: CASSPGTGKNEQFF

size: NA
V: TRBV27
D: NA
J: TRBJ1-1
DNA: TGTGCCAGCAGTTTACCGGGGGGAGAAGCTTTCTTT
CDR3: CASSLPGGEAFF

size: NA
V: TRBV2
D: TRBD1
J: TRBJ2-2
DNA: TGTGCCAGCAGTGGGGACAGGGTTCCCGGGGAGCTGTTTTTT
CDR3: CASSGDRVPGELFF

size: few
V: TRBV5-4
D: TRBD2
J: TRBJ2-3
DNA: TGTGCCAGCAGCCCCTCCGAGCGGGGGGCGACAGATACGCAGTATTTT
CDR3: CASSPSERGATDTQYF

size: few
V: TRBV5-4
D: TRBD2
J: TRBJ2-1
DNA: TGTGCCACCAAGCGGGGGGACAATGAGCAGTTCTTC
CDR3: CATKRGDNEQFF

size: NA
V: TRBV12-5
D: NA
J: TRBJ1-3
DNA: TGTGCTACGGGAGGAAACACCATATATTTT
CDR3: CATGGNTIYF

size: NA
V: TRBV7-8
D: TRBD2
J: TRBJ2-7
DNA: TGTGCCAGCAGCGAGCGGCTAGCGGGAGGCCCACTACCCTACGAGCAGTACTTC
CDR3: CASSERLAGGPLPYEQYF

size: NA
V: TRBV6-4
D: NA
J: TRBJ1-6
DNA: TGTGCCAGTAGAGAACAGGGTGGAAATTCACCCCTCCACTTT
CDR3: CASREQGGNSPLHF

size: once
V: TRBV2
D: NA
J: TRBJ1-1
DNA: TGTGCCAGCATTCTCAGGGAGAGAGCTGAAGCTTTCTTT
CDR3: CASILRERAEAFF

size: NA
V: TRBV5-1
D: NA
J: TRBJ2-7
DNA: TGCGCCAGCAGCCCGGACAGTTTCCCCTTCGAGCAGTACTTC
CDR3: CASSPDSFPFEQYF

size: NA
V: TRBV6-2/TRBV6-3
D: NA
J: TRBJ1-1
DNA: TGTGCCAGCAGTTTCGGGGGCACTGAAGCTTTCTTT
CDR3: CASSFGGTEAFF

size: NA
V: TRBV7-9
D: NA
J: TRBJ2-5
DNA: TGTGCCAGCAGCTTTTATCCCAGCAGGACCAAAGAGACCCAGTACTTC
CDR3: CASSFYPSRTKETQYF

size: NA
V: TRBV27
D: TRBD2
J: TRBJ2-2
DNA: TGTGCCAGCAGTTTTTCGAGCGGGGGGGCCCCCGGGGAGCTGTTTTTT
CDR3: CASSFSSGGAPGELFF

size: once
V: TRBV5-6
D: NA
J: TRBJ1-4
DNA: TGTGCCAGCAGCTTGGCCGGTCTCATTCCCGCAACTAATGAAAAACTGTTTTTT
CDR3: CASSLAGLIPATNEKLFF

size: NA
V: TRBV9
D: NA
J: TRBJ1-3
DNA: TGTGCCAGCAGCCCACCTTTCTCTGGAAACACCATATATTTT
CDR3: CASSPPFSGNTIYF